The entry that follows covers one T cell receptor (beta chain) sequence. The data belong to a study of blood T cell repertoires in COVID-19. Libraries were prepared by immunoSEQ multiplex PCR; TCRdb keeps only in-frame clonotypes and omits some of them. The sample records 300,000 to 350,000 clones, about 88% being singletons. Material for sequencing was peripheral blood. This receptor was obtained from a woman in her sixties or seventies with COVID-19, enrolled during active disease.

The CDR3 DNA follows: TGTGCCAGCAGCGAGGGGGCGGGGAGAGAGCAGTTCTTC. Translating gives CASSEGAGREQFF. This rearrangement joins TRBV9 to TRBJ2-1, with D possibly TRBD1 on 7 matching bases. The CDR3 covers 13 residues. Deletions cut 3 bases from V and 10 bases from J, with 14 bases between. Germline V lookup: CDR1 SGDLS, CDR2 YYNGEE.